The 11 T cell receptor beta chains listed next were all sequenced from one sample in a study of cytotoxic CD8 clonotypes in ibrutinib-treated CLL. Only in-frame clones appear in the TCRdb table, and some are missing; sequencing was by immunoSEQ multiplex PCR. There are 70,000 to 85,000 clones in the sample; about 84% occur only once, and roughly 8% lies in the top ten. The specimen was PBMCs, collected at disease progression, from a patient treated with ibrutinib. The receptors shown here come from a human donor with chronic lymphocytic leukemia.

This clone has only one observation. The chain couples TRBV30 to TRBJ1-4; D unclear. This CDR3 region has 12 residues. Germline values: CDR1 GTSNPN, CDR2 SVGIG (reference sequence). V gave up 0 bases and J gave up 7 bases, with 6 bases separating them. CDR3 in amino acids: CAWSVGSEKLFF. Written as DNA, the CDR3 is TGTGCCTGGAGTGTAGGGAGTGAAAAACTGTTTTTT.

The J gene is TRBJ2-7, the V gene TRBV7-2; 9 bases are a match to TRBD1. Germline assignment: CDR1 SGHTA and CDR2 FQGNSA. J lost 2 bases, V lost 7 bases, and 6 bases had no gene match. The CDR3 is 14 residues long. In nucleotides, the CDR3 is TGTGCCAGCACCCTGACAGGGGGGCCCTACGAGCAGTACTTC. This sequence encodes CASTLTGGPYEQYF.

This chain uses TRBV6-4 with TRBJ1-6; D remains unclear. The CDR3 has 15 residues. With 6 bases removed from V and 5 bases from J, the gap between germline ends came to 14 bases. Germline values: CDR1 MRHNA, CDR2 SNTAGT. This chain's CDR3 is CASRGRAADNSPLHF. CDR3 nucleotides: TGTGCCAGCAGGGGTCGGGCGGCCGATAATTCACCCCTCCACTTT.

This chain connects TRBV11-2 to TRBJ2-3, with D unresolved. Trimming left V 4 bases short and J 0 bases short, with 8 bases between. This CDR3 region has 14 residues. CDR1 and CDR2 from the germline V gene are SGHAT and FQNNGV. Written as DNA, the CDR3 is TGTGCCAGCAGCTCATACTCAAGCACAGATACGCAGTATTTT. Residues: CASSSYSSTDTQYF.

The count of this clone is one. CDR3 in DNA: TGTGCCAGCAGCTTATCCCTAGCGGGGACCGGGGAGCTGTTTTTT. This sequence encodes CASSLSLAGTGELFF. The V and J genes are TRBV7-3 and TRBJ2-2; 9 bases match TRBD2. V trimming: 2 bases; J trimming: 5 bases; junction bases outside the gene matches: 3. This CDR3 spans 15 amino acids. Germline V gene lookup returns CDR1 SGHTA and CDR2 FQGTGA.

The rearrangement links TRBV18 to TRBJ1-2, with a tentative D call TRBD1 (5 bases). Germline CDR1 KGHSH, CDR2 LQKENI. The ends were cut back, 2 bases at V and 2 bases at J, with 9 bases in the middle. This CDR3 is built from 14 residues. The CDR3 DNA follows: TGTGCCAGCTCACCAACCAGGGAAAACTATGGCTACACCTTC. It encodes CASSPTRENYGYTF.

The chain links TRBV27 to TRBJ1-1; the D is unclear. Germline lookup yields CDR1 MNHEY and CDR2 SMNVEV (reference sequence). Trimming pared 2 bases from V and 1 base from J, leaving 8 bases between. There are 14 residues in the CDR3. This CDR3 reads CASSLGVTNTEAFF. CDR3 bases: TGTGCCAGCAGTTTAGGAGTTACGAACACTGAAGCTTTCTTT.

The CDR3 spells CASSVEPSVSSTDTQYF. CDR3 DNA sequence: TGTGCCAGCAGCGTAGAACCTAGCGTCTCTAGCACAGATACGCAGTATTTT. The V call is TRBV9, the J call TRBJ2-3, with a possible D match to TRBD2 (6 bases). Trimming removed 0 bases at V and 0 bases at J, with 14 bases between. Germline V gives CDR1 SGDLS, CDR2 YYNGEE. The CDR3 has 17 amino acids.

This clone turned up a few times. The rearrangement uses TRBV7-8 and TRBJ2-1; 9 nucleotides agree with TRBD2. V trimming: 0 bases; J trimming: 4 bases; junction bases outside the gene matches: 4. The CDR3 is 16 residues long. In germline, CDR1 is SGHVS, CDR2 FQNEAQ. CDR3 amino acids: CASSLAELAGYNEQFF. CDR3 DNA sequence: TGTGCCAGCAGCTTAGCGGAGCTAGCGGGGTACAATGAGCAGTTCTTC.

J is TRBJ1-1 and V is TRBV5-4; maybe TRBD1 (5 bases). The V gene lost 1 base and the J gene lost 1 base, with 11 bases spanning the gap. In germline, CDR1 is SGHNT, CDR2 YYREEE (reference sequence). This CDR3 comprises 15 residues. The CDR3 DNA sequence: TGTGCCAGCAGCTTGCATAGAGGACAGAACACTGAAGCTTTCTTT. Protein: CASSLHRGQNTEAFF.

The chain combines TRBV7-9 with TRBJ2-7, with D tentatively TRBD2 (6 bases). Trimming took off 1 base at V and 2 bases at J, with 18 bases between the two ends. Germline loops: CDR1 SEHNR, CDR2 FQNEAQ (reference sequence). The CDR3 runs to 17 residues. The CDR3 reads CASSLVYFGTEAYEQYF. The CDR3 bases are TGTGCCAGCAGCTTAGTTTATTTTGGGACTGAAGCCTACGAGCAGTACTTC.